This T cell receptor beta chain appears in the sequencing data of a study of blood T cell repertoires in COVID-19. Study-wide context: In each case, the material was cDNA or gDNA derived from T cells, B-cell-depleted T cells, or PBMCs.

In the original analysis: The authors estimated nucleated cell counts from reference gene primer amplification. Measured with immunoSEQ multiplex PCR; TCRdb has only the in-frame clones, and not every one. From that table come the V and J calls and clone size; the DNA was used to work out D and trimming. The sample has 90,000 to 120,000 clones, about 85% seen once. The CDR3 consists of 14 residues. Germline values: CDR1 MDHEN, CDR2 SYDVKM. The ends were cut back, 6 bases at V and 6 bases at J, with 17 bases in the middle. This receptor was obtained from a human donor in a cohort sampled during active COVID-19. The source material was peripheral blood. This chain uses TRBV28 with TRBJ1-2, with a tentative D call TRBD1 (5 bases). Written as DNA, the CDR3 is TGTGCCAGCAGCCCTTGGGGCGCCGTCAATGGCTACACCTTC. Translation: CASSPWGAVNGYTF.